The present entry profiles one T cell receptor beta chain with its context. What it binds is not known. These data belong to a study of OX40 agonist ivuxolimab in advanced cancers. Across the study: An agonistic human IgG2 monoclonal antibody against OX40 (CD134) was given. Mean age 60 years, range roughly 23 to 79; roughly 82% male.

Only in-frame clones appear in the TCRdb table, and some are missing; sequencing was by immunoSEQ multiplex PCR. The sample comprises fewer than 50,000 clones, less than 95% of which are singletons, and around 15% rests with the top ten. V lost 4 bases, J lost 3 bases, and 10 bases stayed unmatched. CDR3 length: 17 amino acids. Per germline, CDR1 MNHEY and CDR2 SMNVEV (reference sequence). Study-wide findings and caveats: Low normalized clonal expansion also occurred in some nonresponding patients. Clonal expansion from baseline to week 6 occurred in both CD4+ and CD8+ T cells.

The TCR sequence derives from an adult with an advanced solid tumor such as melanoma, head and neck, liver or kidney cancer. V gene TRBV27 combines with J gene TRBJ2-1, with TRBD2 matching 9 bases. The material sequenced was CD4+ or CD8+ T cells sorted from blood, taken in a trial of the OX40 agonist ivuxolimab. DNA of the CDR3: TGTGCCAGCAGTTCCCCTCTTTCTAGCGGGGTCTACAATGAGCAGTTCTTC. Residues: CASSSPLSSGVYNEQFF.